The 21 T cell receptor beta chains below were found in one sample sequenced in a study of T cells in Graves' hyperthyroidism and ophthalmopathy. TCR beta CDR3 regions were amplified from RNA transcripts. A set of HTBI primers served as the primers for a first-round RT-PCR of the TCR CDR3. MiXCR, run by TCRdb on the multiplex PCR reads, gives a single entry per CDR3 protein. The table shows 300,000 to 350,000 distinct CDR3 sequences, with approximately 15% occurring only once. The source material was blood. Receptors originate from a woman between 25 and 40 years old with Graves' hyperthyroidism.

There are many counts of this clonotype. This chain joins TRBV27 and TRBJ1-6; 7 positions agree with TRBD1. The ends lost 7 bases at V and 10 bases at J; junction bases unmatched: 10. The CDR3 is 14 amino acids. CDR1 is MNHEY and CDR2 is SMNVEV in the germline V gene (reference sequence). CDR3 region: CASTLRDRGSPLHF. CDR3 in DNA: TGTGCCAGCACCCTCCGGGACAGAGGGTCACCCCTCCACTTT.

The CDR3 sequence: CASSSVAGGYEQYF. The CDR3 bases are TGTGCCAGCAGCTCGGTAGCGGGAGGTTACGAGCAGTACTTC. The gene calls are TRBV7-2 and TRBJ2-7; 10 nucleotides match TRBD2. Germline values: CDR1 SGHTA, CDR2 FQGNSA. Germline trimming cut 4 bases from V and 4 bases from J; bases unmatched to any gene: 4. The CDR3 is 14 amino acids.

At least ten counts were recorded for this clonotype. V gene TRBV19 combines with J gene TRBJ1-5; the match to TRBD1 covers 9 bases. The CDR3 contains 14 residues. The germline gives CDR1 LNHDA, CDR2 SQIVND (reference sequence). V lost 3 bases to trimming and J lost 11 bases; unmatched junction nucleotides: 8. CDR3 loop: CASSIETGGSAQHF. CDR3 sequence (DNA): TGTGCCAGTAGTATTGAGACAGGGGGATCGGCCCAGCATTTT.

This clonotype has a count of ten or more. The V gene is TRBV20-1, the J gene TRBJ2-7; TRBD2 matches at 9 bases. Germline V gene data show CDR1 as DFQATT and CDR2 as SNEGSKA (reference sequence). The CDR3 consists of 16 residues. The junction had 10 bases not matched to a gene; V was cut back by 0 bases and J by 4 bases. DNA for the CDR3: TGCAGTGCTAGAGATCGCAGTAGCGGGAGTACATACGAGCAGTACTTC. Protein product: CSARDRSSGSTYEQYF.

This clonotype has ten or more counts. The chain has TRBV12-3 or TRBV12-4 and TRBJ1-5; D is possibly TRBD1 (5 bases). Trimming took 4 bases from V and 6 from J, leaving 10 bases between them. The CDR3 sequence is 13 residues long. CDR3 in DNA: TGTGCCAGCAGTTCGGGGGATACTCAGCCCCAGCATTTT. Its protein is CASSSGDTQPQHF.

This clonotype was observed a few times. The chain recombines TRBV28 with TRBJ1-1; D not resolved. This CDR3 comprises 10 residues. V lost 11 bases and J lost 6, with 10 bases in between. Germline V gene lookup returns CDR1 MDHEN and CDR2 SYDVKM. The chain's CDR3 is CAVGSPEAFF. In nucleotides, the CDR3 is TGTGCCGTGGGGTCGCCTGAAGCTTTCTTT.

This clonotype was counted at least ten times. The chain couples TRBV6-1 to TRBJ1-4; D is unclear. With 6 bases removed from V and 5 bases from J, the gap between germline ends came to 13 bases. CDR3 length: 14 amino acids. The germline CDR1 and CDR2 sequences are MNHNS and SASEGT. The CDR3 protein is CASRGSWANEKLFF. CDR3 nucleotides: TGTGCCAGCAGAGGATCGTGGGCGAATGAAAAACTGTTTTTT.

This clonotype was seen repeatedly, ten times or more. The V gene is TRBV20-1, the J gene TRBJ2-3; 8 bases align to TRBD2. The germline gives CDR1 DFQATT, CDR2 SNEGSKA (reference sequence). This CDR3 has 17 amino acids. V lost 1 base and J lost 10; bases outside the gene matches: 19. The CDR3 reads CSARASLTGREAAAQYF. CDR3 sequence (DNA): TGCAGTGCTAGAGCGTCCCTAACCGGGCGGGAGGCGGCGGCGCAGTATTTT.

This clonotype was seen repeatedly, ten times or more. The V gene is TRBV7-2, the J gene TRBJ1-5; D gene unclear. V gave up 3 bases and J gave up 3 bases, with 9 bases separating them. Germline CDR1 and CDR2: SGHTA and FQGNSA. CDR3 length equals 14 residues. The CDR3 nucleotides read TGTGCCAGCAGCTTTGGACCCTCCAATCAGCCCCAGCATTTT. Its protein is CASSFGPSNQPQHF.

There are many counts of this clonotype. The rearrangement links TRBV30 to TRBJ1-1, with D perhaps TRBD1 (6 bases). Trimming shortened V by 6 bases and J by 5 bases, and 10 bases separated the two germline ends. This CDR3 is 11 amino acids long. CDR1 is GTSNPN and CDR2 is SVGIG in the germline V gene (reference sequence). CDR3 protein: CACPRGTEAFF. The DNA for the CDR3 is TGTGCCTGTCCTAGGGGGACTGAAGCTTTCTTT.

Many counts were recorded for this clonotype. The CDR3 nucleotides are TGTGCCACCAGTGATGGGCCGGGAAGAGCTAACTATGGCTACACCTTC. Translating gives CATSDGPGRANYGYTF. The rearrangement joins TRBV24-1 to TRBJ1-2; D gene unclear. This CDR3 spans 16 amino acids. Germline assignment: CDR1 KGHDR and CDR2 SFDVKD. V dropped 3 bases and J dropped 0 bases, with 13 bases sitting between them.

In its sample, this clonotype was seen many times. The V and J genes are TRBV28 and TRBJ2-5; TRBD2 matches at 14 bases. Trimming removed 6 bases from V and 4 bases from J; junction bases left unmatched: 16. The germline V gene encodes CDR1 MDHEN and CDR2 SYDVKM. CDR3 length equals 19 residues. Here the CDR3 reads CASSPLGQGTSGSPETQYF. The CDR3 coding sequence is TGTGCCAGCAGCCCCCTTGGACAGGGGACTAGCGGGAGTCCAGAGACCCAGTACTTC.

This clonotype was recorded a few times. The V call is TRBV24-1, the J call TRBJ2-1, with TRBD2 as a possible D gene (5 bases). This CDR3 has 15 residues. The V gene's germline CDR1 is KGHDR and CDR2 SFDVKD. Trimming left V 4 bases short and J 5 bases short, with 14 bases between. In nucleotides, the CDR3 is TGTGCCACCAGTGAGTCAGCGGCCCGGAACAATGAGCAGTTCTTC. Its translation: CATSESAARNNEQFF.

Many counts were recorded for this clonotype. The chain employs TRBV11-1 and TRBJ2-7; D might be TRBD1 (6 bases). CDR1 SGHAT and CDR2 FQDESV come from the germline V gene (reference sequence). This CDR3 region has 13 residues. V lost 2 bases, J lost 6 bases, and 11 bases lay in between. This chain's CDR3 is CASSLTGNGEQYF. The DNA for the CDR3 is TGTGCCAGCAGCTTAACAGGGAATGGCGAGCAGTACTTC.

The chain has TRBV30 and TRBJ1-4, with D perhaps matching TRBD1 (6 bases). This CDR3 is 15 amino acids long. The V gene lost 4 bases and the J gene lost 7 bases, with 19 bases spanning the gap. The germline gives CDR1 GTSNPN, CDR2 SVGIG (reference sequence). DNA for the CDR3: TGTGCCTGGAACCCCCCGACAGGCCGTTTTGAAAAACTGTTTTTT. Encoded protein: CAWNPPTGRFEKLFF.

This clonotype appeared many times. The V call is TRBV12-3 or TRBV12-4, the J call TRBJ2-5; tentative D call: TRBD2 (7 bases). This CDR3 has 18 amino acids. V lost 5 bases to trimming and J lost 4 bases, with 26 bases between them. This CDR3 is CASSPPSGTGGLIETQYF. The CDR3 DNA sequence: TGTGCCAGCAGTCCTCCCTCCGGGACCGGGGGGCTCATAGAGACCCAGTACTTC.

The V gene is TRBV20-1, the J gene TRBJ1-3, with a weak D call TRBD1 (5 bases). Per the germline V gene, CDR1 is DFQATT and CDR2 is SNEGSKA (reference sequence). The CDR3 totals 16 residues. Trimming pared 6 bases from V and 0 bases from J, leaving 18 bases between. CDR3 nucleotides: TGCAGTGCCTACCCGGGGCAGGACCCCTCTGGAAACACCATATATTTT. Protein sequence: CSAYPGQDPSGNTIYF.

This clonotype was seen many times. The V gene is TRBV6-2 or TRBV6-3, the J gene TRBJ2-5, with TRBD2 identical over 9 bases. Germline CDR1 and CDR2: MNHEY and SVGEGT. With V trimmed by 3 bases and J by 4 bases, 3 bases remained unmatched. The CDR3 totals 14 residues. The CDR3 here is CASSYGAGGETQYF. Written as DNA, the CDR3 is TGTGCCAGCAGTTATGGAGCGGGAGGAGAGACCCAGTACTTC.

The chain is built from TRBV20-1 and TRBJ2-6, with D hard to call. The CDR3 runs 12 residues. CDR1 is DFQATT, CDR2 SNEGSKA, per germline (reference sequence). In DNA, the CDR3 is TGCAGCGTAGACTCTGGGGCCAACGTCCTGACTTTC. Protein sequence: CSVDSGANVLTF.

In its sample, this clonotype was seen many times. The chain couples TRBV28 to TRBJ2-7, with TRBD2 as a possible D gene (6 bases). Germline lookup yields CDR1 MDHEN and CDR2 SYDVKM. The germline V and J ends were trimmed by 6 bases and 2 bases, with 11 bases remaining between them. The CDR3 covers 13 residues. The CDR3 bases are TGTGCCAGCAGCGGCGGGGCCCCCTACGAGCAGTACTTC. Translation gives CASSGGAPYEQYF.

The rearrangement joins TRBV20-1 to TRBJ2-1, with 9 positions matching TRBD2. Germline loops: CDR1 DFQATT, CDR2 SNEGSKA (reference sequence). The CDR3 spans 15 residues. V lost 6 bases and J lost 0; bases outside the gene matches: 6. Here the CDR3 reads CSASGLADSYNEQFF. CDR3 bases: TGCAGTGCCTCGGGACTAGCCGACTCCTACAATGAGCAGTTCTTC.